Listed here are 22 T cell receptor beta chains from one sample, sequenced in a study of blood T cells in healthy people across ages. Then a second PCR, running roughly 7 to 11 cycles, was carried out with a sample-barcoded 5' primer and a J-beta primer mix. TCRdb re-called the 5' RACE reads with MiXCR, one entry per CDR3 protein. The data show about 680,000 distinct CDR3 sequences, about 52% seen once. Sequencing input: blood. These receptors were taken from a woman aged 55-75 years in good health.

There are many counts of this clonotype. The V call is TRBV28, the J call TRBJ2-7; D may correspond to TRBD1 or TRBD2 (5 bases each). V lost 5 bases and J lost 3, with 14 bases in between. CDR3 length: 14 amino acids. The germline CDR1 and CDR2 sequences are MDHEN and SYDVKM. CDR3 nucleotides: TGTGCCAGCAGTGGGTCGGGACGCAACTACGAGCAGTACTTC. Translating it yields CASSGSGRNYEQYF. The full variable domain, with the rest looked up from reference TRBV28 and TRBJ2-7, is DVKVTQSSRYLVKRTGEKVFLECVQDMDHENMFWYRQDPGLGLRLIYFSYDVKMKEKGDIPEGYSVSREKKERFSLILESASTNQTSMYLCASSGSGRNYEQYFGPGTRLTVT.

This chain links TRBV29-1 with TRBJ2-1, with D tentatively TRBD1 (6 bases). Trimming removed 6 bases at V and 9 bases at J, with 18 bases between. The CDR3 has 13 residues. Per the germline V gene, CDR1 is SQVTM and CDR2 is ANQGSEA. CDR3 region: CSVLKNSGVEQFF. Written as DNA, the CDR3 is TGCAGCGTCCTGAAAAACTCAGGGGTTGAGCAGTTCTTC.

The V and J genes are TRBV12-3 or TRBV12-4 and TRBJ2-5; 12 bases are a match to TRBD2. After removal of 6 bases from V and 11 bases from J, the junction contained 13 bases not matched to a gene. This CDR3 contains 15 residues. CDR3 loop: CASRPGLAGYNEQYF. The CDR3, as DNA: TGTGCCAGCAGGCCGGGACTAGCGGGTTACAATGAGCAGTACTTC.

The rearrangement joins TRBV20-1 to TRBJ1-1; D perhaps matches TRBD1 (5 bases). V shed 4 bases and J shed 5 bases, with 11 bases lying between them. The CDR3 is 12 residues long. CDR1 and CDR2 (germline): DFQATT, SNEGSKA (reference sequence). The CDR3 loop is CSAMGGTTEAFF. In nucleotides, the CDR3 is TGCAGTGCTATGGGGGGAACTACTGAAGCTTTCTTT.

This clonotype appeared a few times. This chain uses TRBV6-6 with TRBJ2-3; 8 positions agree with TRBD1. Trimming cost V 5 bases and J 7 bases; bases outside gene matches: 5. Germline V lookup: CDR1 MNHNY, CDR2 SVGAGI (reference sequence). The CDR3 loop spans 13 amino acids. CDR3 bases: TGTGCCAGCAGTCCAGGGGGCGGAAATACGCAGTATTTT. Translating gives CASSPGGGNTQYF.

The chain is built from TRBV3-1 and TRBJ2-5; D perhaps matches TRBD1 (6 bases). The assigned J gene may be wrong: the sequence end matches TRBJ2-7 better. The CDR3 loop spans 14 amino acids. Germline V gives CDR1 LGHDT, CDR2 YNNKEL (reference sequence). The CDR3 region has the DNA TGTGCCAGCAGCCGTTTAACAGGGAATTACGAGCAGTACTTC. Translation: CASSRLTGNYEQYF.

CDR3 bases: TGTGCCAGCAGCTTAGGGGAGGGACGGAACACCGGGGAGCTGTTTTTT. Its protein product is CASSLGEGRNTGELFF. This sequence joins TRBV7-2 and TRBJ2-2, with TRBD2 identical over 7 bases. The germline CDR1 and CDR2 sequences are SGHTA and FQGNSA. The J segment lost 1 base and the V segment lost 1 base, leaving 3 bases of the junction unmatched. The CDR3 covers 16 residues.

This clonotype turned up a few times. The gene calls are TRBV20-1 and TRBJ2-7; possible D gene TRBD2, 6 bases. Germline V CDR1 and CDR2: DFQATT, SNEGSKA (reference sequence). Trimming removed 8 bases at V and 3 bases at J, with 20 bases between. This CDR3 contains 14 residues. In nucleotides, the CDR3 is TGCAGTACCGCCCCCGCGGGAATGCGCTACGAGCAGTACTTC. It translates to CSTAPAGMRYEQYF.

V gene TRBV7-2 combines with J gene TRBJ2-1; 9 bases agree with TRBD1. Germline-derived CDR1 and CDR2 are SGHTA and FQGNSA. Trimming at V came to 5 bases and at J to 9 bases, leaving 8 bases not matched to a gene. CDR3 length equals 14 residues. The CDR3, as DNA: TGTGCCAGCAGCGACAGACAGGGGGTGGGTGAGCAGTTCTTC. This sequence encodes CASSDRQGVGEQFF.

This clonotype appeared a few times. The rearrangement uses TRBV25-1 and TRBJ1-1; D gene unclear. The length of the CDR3 is 11 residues. Germline-derived CDR1 and CDR2 are MGHDK and SYGVNS. Trimming took 6 bases from V and 6 from J, leaving 8 bases between them. The CDR3 DNA follows: TGTGCCAGCAGGGTAGGGCCTGAAGCTTTCTTT. Its protein is CASRVGPEAFF.

The chain has TRBV7-9 and TRBJ1-6; 8 bases match TRBD1. Germline V gene sequence: CDR1 SEHNR, CDR2 FQNEAQ (reference sequence). The CDR3 runs 14 residues. V gave up 5 bases and J gave up 7 bases; unmatched junction bases: 4. The CDR3 spells CASSEDRENSPLHF. In DNA, the CDR3 is TGTGCCAGCAGCGAGGACAGGGAAAATTCACCCCTCCACTTT. Based on the CDR3 plus reference TRBV7-9 and TRBJ1-6, the full variable domain is DTGVSQNPRHKITKRGQNVTFRCDPISEHNRLYWYRQTLGQGPEFLTYFQNEAQLEKSRLLSDRFSAERPKGSFSTLEIQRTEQGDSAMYLCASSEDRENSPLHFGNGTRLTVT.

The V and J genes are TRBV20-1 and TRBJ2-7, with TRBD2 matching over 10 bases. Germline CDR1 and CDR2: DFQATT and SNEGSKA (reference sequence). The V segment lost 0 bases and the J segment 8 bases; nucleotides outside the gene matches: 10. The CDR3 extends over 15 amino acids. The CDR3 reads CSAREPLAGVGKQYF. Here the CDR3 DNA reads TGCAGTGCTAGAGAACCCCTAGCGGGAGTGGGAAAGCAGTACTTC.

The gene calls are TRBV7-9 and TRBJ2-5; 11 bases line up with TRBD2. The end of the DNA aligns better with TRBJ2-7, so the J call may be wrong. This CDR3 has 15 residues. Germline V gives CDR1 SEHNR, CDR2 FQNEAQ (reference sequence). CDR3 DNA sequence: TGTGCCAGCAGCTTAGAACTAGCGGGAGTGCACGAGCAGTACTTC. Translating it yields CASSLELAGVHEQYF.

This clonotype was recorded only once. The rearrangement joins TRBV29-1 to TRBJ1-5; 7 positions match TRBD1. The CDR3 runs to 14 residues. Germline V gene data show CDR1 as SQVTM and CDR2 as ANQGSEA. The trim removed 4 bases at V and 3 bases at J, leaving 6 bases unmatched. As DNA, the CDR3 is TGCAGCGTTGGACAGGGAACGTACAATCAGCCCCAGCATTTT. It specifies CSVGQGTYNQPQHF.

V usage is TRBV20-1 and J usage is TRBJ2-5; 11 bases align to TRBD1. V lost 5 bases and J lost 11; bases outside the gene matches: 13. The CDR3 sequence is 14 residues long. Germline lookup yields CDR1 DFQATT and CDR2 SNEGSKA (reference sequence). CDR3: CSAQNGQGAGEQYF. The DNA of the CDR3 is TGCAGTGCTCAAAACGGACAGGGGGCAGGTGAGCAGTACTTC.

This chain joins TRBV18 and TRBJ2-5; D call uncertain. Trimming stripped 1 base from V and 3 bases from J, with 9 bases between. The CDR3 length is 14 residues. From germline, CDR1 is KGHSH and CDR2 LQKENI. CDR3 amino acids: CASSPLSKKETQYF. The CDR3 nucleotides read TGTGCCAGCTCACCACTTTCAAAGAAAGAGACCCAGTACTTC.

Many counts were recorded for this clonotype. The chain has TRBV9 and TRBJ2-7; perhaps TRBD1 as D (6 bases). The CDR3 totals 14 residues. In germline, CDR1 is SGDLS, CDR2 YYNGEE. The V and J ends lost 4 bases and 2 bases respectively, with 13 bases between them. The CDR3 reads CASSPMTGTYEQYF. The CDR3, as DNA: TGTGCCAGCAGCCCTATGACAGGAACCTACGAGCAGTACTTC. The variable domain in full, with the rest retrieved from reference TRBV9 and TRBJ2-7, is DSGVTQTPKHLITATGQRVTLRCSPRSGDLSVYWYQQSLDQGLQFLIQYYNGEERAKGNILERFSAQQFPDLHSELNLSSLELGDSALYFCASSPMTGTYEQYFGPGTRLTVT.

This clonotype has just a few counts. This rearrangement joins TRBV4-2 to TRBJ2-1; tentatively, D is TRBD1 (6 bases). The CDR3 spans 17 residues. Deletions cut 3 bases from V and 8 bases from J, with 23 bases between. CDR1 is LGHNA and CDR2 is YNFKEQ in the germline V gene. DNA of the CDR3: TGTGCCAGCAGCCACTACGTACGGGACATCCCCACCTATGAGCAGTTCTTC. Translated: CASSHYVRDIPTYEQFF.

This clonotype was observed a few times. The CDR3: CASSQAQVYGYTF. In nucleotides, the CDR3 is TGTGCCAGCAGCCAAGCCCAGGTTTATGGCTACACCTTC. The chain employs TRBV3-1 and TRBJ1-2; D is uncertain. CDR1 is LGHDT and CDR2 is YNNKEL in the germline V gene (reference sequence). V gave up 1 base and J gave up 5 bases, with 8 bases separating them. The CDR3 extends over 13 amino acids.

In this sample, this clonotype turned up a few times. This sequence joins TRBV7-2 and TRBJ2-4; maybe TRBD2 (6 bases). Germline V CDR1 and CDR2: SGHTA, FQGNSA. V lost 3 bases, J lost 10 bases, and 19 bases lay in between. The CDR3 runs to 15 residues. CDR3 coding DNA: TGTGCCAGCAGCTTGTTTTCTAGCGAGGGCGGTATTCAGTACTTC. This sequence encodes CASSLFSSEGGIQYF.

The rearrangement uses TRBV6-5 and TRBJ2-3, with D tentatively TRBD2 (5 bases). The V and J ends lost 3 bases and 1 base respectively, with 14 bases between them. The CDR3 consists of 16 residues. Germline values: CDR1 MNHEY, CDR2 SVGAGI. CDR3 protein: CASSYVRESGTDTQYF. The CDR3 DNA follows: TGTGCCAGCAGTTATGTGAGGGAGTCCGGCACAGATACGCAGTATTTT.

The V and J genes are TRBV3-1 and TRBJ2-1; 8 nucleotides line up with TRBD2. The germline V gene has CDR1 LGHDT and CDR2 YNNKEL (reference sequence). V was clipped by 4 bases and J by 9 bases; unmatched bases: 11. CDR3 size: 15 residues. CDR3 in DNA: TGTGCCAGCAGCCCCTCAGCGGGAGTCAGTAGTGAGCAGTTCTTC. This codes for CASSPSAGVSSEQFF.